These 20 T cell receptor beta chains came from one sample sequenced in a study of OX40 agonist ivuxolimab in advanced cancers. Sequencing used immunoSEQ multiplex PCR; TCRdb keeps in-frame clones, though not all of them. The data hold roughly 64,000 clones, with around 90% observed a single time. Specimen: CD4+ or CD8+ T cells sorted from blood, collected in a trial of the OX40 agonist ivuxolimab. The receptors come from an adult with an advanced solid tumor such as melanoma, head and neck, liver or kidney cancer.

The CDR3 bases are TGTGCCAGCAGGGGGACTAGCTCTGAGACCCAGTACTTC. It encodes CASRGTSSETQYF. The gene calls are TRBV2 and TRBJ2-5; 9 bases fit TRBD2. CDR1 SNHLY and CDR2 FYNNEI come from the germline V gene. This CDR3 region has 13 residues. J lost 5 bases, V lost 6 bases, and 4 bases had no gene match.

This clone was observed once. The chain is built from TRBV5-4 and TRBJ2-7; TRBD2 is a possible D gene (5 bases). This CDR3 is 14 amino acids long. The V end was cut by 0 bases, the J end by 2 bases, with 9 bases between. Looked up from germline, CDR1 is SGHNT and CDR2 is YYREEE (reference sequence). DNA of the CDR3: TGTGCCAGCAGCTTGGCCGGGGTGGCCTACGAGCAGTACTTC. Translated, it gives CASSLAGVAYEQYF.

The chain employs TRBV6-5 and TRBJ2-3; no reliable D call. Germline CDR1 reads MNHEY; CDR2 reads SVGAGI. The CDR3 consists of 11 residues. Trimming shortened V by 3 bases and J by 6 bases, and 4 bases separated the two germline ends. This chain's CDR3 is CASSYLDTQYF. The CDR3 DNA sequence: TGTGCCAGCAGTTATTTGGATACGCAGTATTTT.

This chain connects TRBV25-1 to TRBJ1-2; a weak D match, TRBD1 (5 bases). The CDR3 has 12 amino acids. The V gene lost 4 bases and the J gene lost 7 bases, with 10 bases spanning the gap. Per germline, CDR1 MGHDK and CDR2 SYGVNS. The CDR3 DNA follows: TGTGCCAGCAGTGGGGGGATGGGTGGCTACACCTTC. Amino acids: CASSGGMGGYTF.

For the CDR3, the DNA is TGTGCCAGCAGTTTGAGGGGGGGTCTCGGTCAGCCCCAGCATTTT. This encodes CASSLRGGLGQPQHF. V gene TRBV28 combines with J gene TRBJ1-5; D may be TRBD1 (6 bases). This CDR3 has 15 residues. Trimming shortened V by 3 bases and J by 6 bases, and 15 bases separated the two germline ends. Germline assignment: CDR1 MDHEN and CDR2 SYDVKM. The full variable domain, its missing parts supplied by reference TRBV28 and TRBJ1-5, is DVKVTQSSRYLVKRTGEKVFLECVQDMDHENMFWYRQDPGLGLRLIYFSYDVKMKEKGDIPEGYSVSREKKERFSLILESASTNQTSMYLCASSLRGGLGQPQHFGDGTRLSIL.

The genes are TRBV5-1 and TRBJ2-3; 9 bases align to TRBD1. J gave up 4 bases and V 5 bases, and 8 bases lay outside the gene matches. CDR1 and CDR2 from the germline V gene are SGHRS and YFSETQ. This CDR3 has 15 amino acids. The CDR3 is CASRLTGTGPDTQYF. The CDR3 region has the DNA TGCGCCAGCAGACTTACCGGGACAGGGCCAGATACGCAGTATTTT.

This chain uses TRBV18 with TRBJ2-1; 14 bases match TRBD2. The CDR3 sequence is 17 residues long. CDR1 and CDR2 (germline): KGHSH, LQKENI. Germline trimming cut 0 bases from V and 2 bases from J; bases unmatched to any gene: 0. CDR3 protein: CASSPPTSGRAYNEQFF. For the CDR3, the DNA is TGTGCCAGCTCACCACCGACTAGCGGGAGGGCCTACAATGAGCAGTTCTTC. The entire variable domain, with the rest obtained from reference TRBV18 and TRBJ2-1, is as follows: NAGVMQNPRHLVRRRGQEARLRCSPMKGHSHVYWYRQLPEEGLKFMVYLQKENIIDESGMPKERFSAEFPKEGPSILRIQQVVRGDSAAYFCASSPPTSGRAYNEQFFGPGTRLTVL.

The rearrangement links TRBV4-2 to TRBJ2-4; no clear D gene. From germline, CDR1 is LGHNA and CDR2 YNFKEQ. CDR3 length equals 15 residues. Trimming pared 0 bases from V and 0 bases from J, leaving 6 bases between. The CDR3 DNA sequence: TGTGCCAGCAGCCAAGATCGGATAGCCAAAAACATTCAGTACTTC. Residues: CASSQDRIAKNIQYF.

The genes are TRBV7-3 and TRBJ2-7, with D perhaps matching TRBD2 (6 bases). CDR3 length equals 14 residues. CDR1 and CDR2 (germline): SGHTA, FQGTGA. Trimming left V 4 bases short and J 1 base short, with 11 bases between. The CDR3 bases are TGTGCCAGCAGCTCCGGGACTGGTTCCTACGAGCAGTACTTC. It yields the protein CASSSGTGSYEQYF.

The count of this clone is one. V and J are TRBV11-2 and TRBJ1-1, with D possibly matching TRBD1 (5 bases). Trimming left V 2 bases short and J 5 bases short, with 9 bases between. This CDR3 spans 13 amino acids. The germline V gene has CDR1 SGHAT and CDR2 FQNNGV. The chain's CDR3 is CASSLTGPTEAFF. CDR3 DNA sequence: TGTGCCAGCAGCTTAACAGGCCCAACTGAAGCTTTCTTT.

Only one count was recorded for this clone. The rearrangement uses TRBV11-1 and TRBJ1-1; D unresolved. The CDR3 runs to 15 residues. CDR1 is SGHAT and CDR2 is FQDESV in the germline V gene (reference sequence). V was shortened by 3 bases and J by 0 bases, with 11 bases between the two germline ends. The CDR3, as DNA: TGTGCCAGCAGCTTCGCGGGCCGCATGAACACTGAAGCTTTCTTT. Residues: CASSFAGRMNTEAFF.

The chain carries TRBV5-4 and TRBJ2-4; 7 positions match TRBD1. J lost 8 bases, V lost 2 bases, and 7 bases had no gene match. Per germline, CDR1 SGHNT and CDR2 YYREEE (reference sequence). The length of the CDR3 is 14 residues. CDR3 DNA sequence: TGTGCCAGCAGCTTACGGACAGGAGCGGACATTCAGTACTTC. Its protein is CASSLRTGADIQYF.

The chain joins TRBV28 to TRBJ2-5, with 7 bases aligning to TRBD2. The CDR3 is 15 residues long. Per germline, CDR1 MDHEN and CDR2 SYDVKM. The V and J ends lost 4 bases and 2 bases, in that order; junction bases with no gene match: 7. The CDR3 protein is CASSSLWGGQETQYF. The CDR3 region has the DNA TGTGCCAGCAGTTCCCTTTGGGGGGGTCAAGAGACCCAGTACTTC.

The CDR3, as DNA: TGTGCCAGCAGTTTATTGACAACAGGGGGCGCAGGAAACACCATATATTTT. Translation gives CASSLLTTGGAGNTIYF. This chain links TRBV28 with TRBJ1-3; 9 bases agree with TRBD1. Germline loops: CDR1 MDHEN, CDR2 SYDVKM. This CDR3 spans 17 amino acids. The V gene end was trimmed by 1 base and the J gene end by 4 bases; junction bases not matched to a gene: 8.

This clone has just a few counts. V is TRBV11-3 and J is TRBJ1-1; D unclear. Germline-derived CDR1 and CDR2 are SGHNT and YENEEA. This CDR3 region has 13 residues. V was pared by 0 bases and J by 4 bases, with 6 bases between. The CDR3 DNA follows: TGTGCCAGCAGCTTAGATGGGAGCACTGAAGCTTTCTTT. It is translated as CASSLDGSTEAFF.

The gene calls are TRBV4-2 and TRBJ2-7; 8 nucleotides align to TRBD2. After removal of 1 base from V and 3 bases from J, the junction contained 5 bases not matched to a gene. CDR1 is LGHNA and CDR2 is YNFKEQ in the germline V gene. CDR3 size: 15 residues. CDR3 nucleotide sequence: TGTGCCAGCAGCCAAGCGAGCGGGGGAAACTACGAGCAGTACTTC. It specifies CASSQASGGNYEQYF.

The chain recombines TRBV9 with TRBJ2-7; the D is unclear. Germline CDR1 is SGDLS and CDR2 is YYNGEE. V gave up 2 bases and J gave up 3 bases, with 15 bases separating them. CDR3 length: 15 amino acids. The CDR3 loop reads CASSVDEGFGYEQYF. The CDR3 DNA is TGTGCCAGCAGCGTGGACGAAGGATTTGGCTACGAGCAGTACTTC.

The V call is TRBV4-2, the J call TRBJ2-7; TRBD2 might be the D (5 bases). Per the germline V gene, CDR1 is LGHNA and CDR2 is YNFKEQ. This CDR3 is built from 15 residues. V lost 1 base, J lost 4 bases, and 14 bases lay in between. CDR3: CASSQAAGVSYEQYF. The CDR3 DNA reads TGTGCCAGCAGCCAAGCGGCCGGGGTTTCGTACGAGCAGTACTTC.

V and J are TRBV21-1 and TRBJ2-1; TRBD1, the D gene given by the table, was not confirmed from the DNA. TRBV21-1 is assigned pseudogene status. The CDR3 contains 11 residues. CDR3 sequence (DNA): TGTGCCAGCAGCCCGGACAGGGGGAAGTTCTTC. It translates to CASSPDRGKFF.

The chain is built from TRBV6-1 and TRBJ2-5; D unresolved. Between the trimmed V and J ends, which lost 4 bases and 5 bases, there was a span of 11 bases. The CDR3 consists of 13 residues. Germline V gene data show CDR1 as MNHNS and CDR2 as SASEGT. The CDR3 sequence is CASSVADWETQYF. CDR3 DNA sequence: TGTGCCAGCAGTGTAGCAGACTGGGAGACCCAGTACTTC.